Below, one T cell receptor (beta chain) is given with its context. V gave up 0 bases and J gave up 1 base; unmatched junction bases: 4. This CDR3 spans 16 amino acids. Germline values: CDR1 SNHLY, CDR2 FYNNEI. Profiling relied on immunoSEQ multiplex PCR, and the TCRdb table lists in-frame clones only, not all of them. The sample lists some 49,000 clones; about 91% were seen once. The source of the sample is a study of T cell changes during pregnancy in multiple sclerosis. This specimen consisted of CD8+ T cells from peripheral blood mononuclear cells, obtained in the second trimester of pregnancy. The receptor's source is a female donor with multiple sclerosis, enrolled in a pregnancy study. The V gene is TRBV2, the J gene TRBJ2-5, with TRBD1 matching over 8 bases. Here the CDR3 reads CASSEALQGAQETQYF. The CDR3 DNA reads as TGTGCCAGCAGTGAAGCGCTTCAGGGGGCCCAAGAGACCCAGTACTTC. The whole variable domain, filled in from reference TRBV2 and TRBJ2-5, reads EPEVTQTPSHQVTQMGQEVILRCVPISNHLYFYWYRQILGQKVEFLVSFYNNEISEKSEIFDDQFSVERPDGSNFTLKIRSTKLEDSAMYFCASSEALQGAQETQYFGPGTRLLVL.